Sequencing of this T cell receptor beta chain was carried out in a study of T cells after yellow fever vaccination. This clonotype was counted at least ten times. The germline CDR1 and CDR2 sequences are SGHTA and FQGNSA. V lost 5 bases and J lost 2, with 16 bases in between. The CDR3 covers 16 residues. MiXCR, run by TCRdb on the 5' RACE reads, gives a single entry per CDR3 protein. The sample lists around 610,000 distinct CDR3 sequences; roughly 13% were seen once. The chain is built from TRBV7-2 and TRBJ2-1; a possible D gene is TRBD1 (5 bases). Sample: PBMCs, taken on the day of the yellow fever booster vaccination. The sequence derives from a man aged 30 to 45 who received the YFV17D yellow fever vaccine. CDR3 bases: TGTGCCAGCAGCGCCCGGGCTCAGGGTCCCTACAATGAGCAGTTCTTC. This encodes CASSARAQGPYNEQFF.